One and the same sample provided the 29 T cell receptor beta chains below, sequenced in a study of graft-versus-host responses after intestinal transplantation. No antigens are known for them. The table came from immunoSEQ multiplex PCR; TCRdb's copy has only in-frame clones and leaves some out. The sample comprises approximately 100,000 clones, 90% of which are singletons, and approximately 0.11% rests with the top ten. This specimen was unstimulated CD4+ T cells sorted from spleen or lymph node cells, taken before intestinal transplant. The source of these receptors is a human donor who received an intestinal transplant.

The V call is TRBV6-5, the J call TRBJ2-7; 9 bases align to TRBD1. The CDR3 runs 15 residues. J gave up 3 bases and V 1 base, and 4 bases lay outside the gene matches. The germline gives CDR1 MNHEY, CDR2 SVGAGI. Here the CDR3 reads CASSYLDRGIYEQYF. The CDR3 nucleotides are TGTGCCAGCAGTTACTTGGACAGGGGTATCTACGAGCAGTACTTC.

The chain employs TRBV6-1 and TRBJ2-7; possibly TRBD2 for D (5 bases). Germline V gene lookup returns CDR1 MNHNS and CDR2 SASEGT. The CDR3 is 16 residues long. The germline V and J ends were trimmed by 4 bases and 3 bases, with 19 bases remaining between them. The CDR3 spells CASSARRSGDNYEQYF. The CDR3 nucleotides are TGTGCCAGCAGTGCCCGCCGGAGCGGCGACAACTACGAGCAGTACTTC.

The genes are TRBV5-1 and TRBJ2-7; tentatively, D is TRBD2 (6 bases). CDR1 and CDR2 (germline): SGHRS, YFSETQ. The V and J ends lost 4 bases and 3 bases respectively, with 11 bases between them. There are 13 residues in the CDR3. The CDR3 loop reads CASSAGLHYEQYF. In DNA, the CDR3 is TGCGCCAGCAGCGCGGGACTCCACTACGAGCAGTACTTC.

This chain links TRBV7-2 with TRBJ1-2; D unclear. CDR3 length: 15 residues. The germline gives CDR1 SGHTA, CDR2 FQGNSA. The V and J ends lost 2 bases and 1 base respectively, with 11 bases between them. The CDR3 loop is CASSLWAGSNYGYTF. CDR3 in DNA: TGTGCCAGCAGCTTATGGGCAGGAAGTAACTATGGCTACACCTTC. Full variable domain (missing parts from reference TRBV7-2 and TRBJ1-2): GAGVSQSPSNKVTEKGKDVELRCDPISGHTALYWYRQSLGQGLEFLIYFQGNSAPDKSGLPSDRFSAERTGGSVSTLTIQRTQQEDSAVYLCASSLWAGSNYGYTFGSGTRLTVV.

This clone was seen just once. The V and J genes are TRBV5-1 and TRBJ1-2, with D perhaps matching TRBD1 (5 bases). From germline, CDR1 is SGHRS and CDR2 YFSETQ. The length of the CDR3 is 15 residues. V was trimmed by 0 bases and J by 2 bases, leaving 11 bases between them. The CDR3 nucleotides are TGCGCCAGCAGCTTGGGGGGGGTTGAAAACTATGGCTACACCTTC. This gives the protein CASSLGGVENYGYTF.

This clone was counted a single time. The chain recombines TRBV2 with TRBJ1-2; 8 bases line up with TRBD1. The CDR3 covers 15 residues. The germline V gene has CDR1 SNHLY and CDR2 FYNNEI. Trimming at V came to 6 bases and at J to 2 bases, leaving 8 bases not matched to a gene. The CDR3 region has the DNA TGTGCCAGCAGGAGGGGCAGGGGGCTCAACTATGGCTACACCTTC. It yields the protein CASRRGRGLNYGYTF. Supplemented by reference TRBV2 and TRBJ1-2, the full variable domain reads EPEVTQTPSHQVTQMGQEVILRCVPISNHLYFYWYRQILGQKVEFLVSFYNNEISEKSEIFDDQFSVERPDGSNFTLKIRSTKLEDSAMYFCASRRGRGLNYGYTFGSGTRLTVV.

The rearrangement joins TRBV5-1 to TRBJ2-1; 8 nucleotides agree with TRBD2. V was clipped by 2 bases and J by 7 bases; unmatched bases: 8. The CDR3 sequence is 15 residues long. Germline-derived CDR1 and CDR2 are SGHRS and YFSETQ. The CDR3 here is CASSLPGLGENEQFF. For the CDR3, the DNA is TGCGCCAGCAGCTTACCGGGACTAGGGGAAAATGAGCAGTTCTTC. Full variable domain (remainder filled in from reference TRBV5-1 and TRBJ2-1): KAGVTQTPRYLIKTRGQQVTLSCSPISGHRSVSWYQQTPGQGLQFLFEYFSETQRNKGNFPGRFSGRQFSNSRSEMNVSTLELGDSALYLCASSLPGLGENEQFFGPGTRLTVL.

V usage is TRBV29-1 and J usage is TRBJ2-1, with 10 positions matching TRBD2. CDR1 is SQVTM, CDR2 ANQGSEA, per germline. This CDR3 comprises 12 residues. With 7 bases clipped from V and 6 bases from J, the junction kept 3 bases outside the gene matches. CDR3 residues: CSGERGGNEQFF. The CDR3 DNA is TGCAGCGGGGAGCGGGGGGGCAATGAGCAGTTCTTC.

This clone was seen only once. The chain recombines TRBV18 with TRBJ1-1, with D maybe TRBD1 (5 bases). The germline CDR1 and CDR2 sequences are KGHSH and LQKENI. V was pared by 4 bases and J by 7 bases, with 7 bases between. This CDR3 has 11 residues. The CDR3 nucleotides are TGTGCCAGCTCACTGGGACTTGAAGCTTTCTTT. It encodes CASSLGLEAFF. Looking up the rest from reference TRBV18 and TRBJ1-1 gives the full variable domain: NAGVMQNPRHLVRRRGQEARLRCSPMKGHSHVYWYRQLPEEGLKFMVYLQKENIIDESGMPKERFSAEFPKEGPSILRIQQVVRGDSAAYFCASSLGLEAFFGQGTRLTVV.

V gene TRBV6-1 combines with J gene TRBJ2-7; D perhaps matches TRBD2 (6 bases). This CDR3 spans 13 amino acids. Per germline, CDR1 MNHNS and CDR2 SASEGT. Trimming left V 4 bases short and J 2 bases short, with 9 bases between. DNA for the CDR3: TGTGCCAGCAGTGTGGAGGGACCCTACGAGCAGTACTTC. It is translated as CASSVEGPYEQYF.

The rearrangement uses TRBV4-2 and TRBJ2-7; 8 bases align to TRBD1. The CDR3 totals 16 residues. J gave up 3 bases and V 4 bases, and 11 bases lay outside the gene matches. The germline CDR1 and CDR2 sequences are LGHNA and YNFKEQ. In nucleotides, the CDR3 is TGTGCCAGCAGCCCTCGACAGGGGCAGGGGAACTACGAGCAGTACTTC. Residues: CASSPRQGQGNYEQYF.

The V and J genes are TRBV2 and TRBJ1-5, with unresolved D. The V gene lost 8 bases and the J gene lost 2 bases, with 13 bases spanning the gap. This CDR3 region has 14 residues. The V gene's germline CDR1 is SNHLY and CDR2 FYNNEI. Written as DNA, the CDR3 is TGTGCCAGCCGTGGACCTGAGGGCAATCAGCCCCAGCATTTT. Residues: CASRGPEGNQPQHF.

This chain links TRBV7-8 with TRBJ2-5; 13 positions match TRBD2. J lost 5 bases, V lost 5 bases, and 11 bases had no gene match. The germline CDR1 and CDR2 sequences are SGHVS and FQNEAQ. The CDR3 is made up of 17 amino acids. The CDR3 DNA reads TGTGCCAGCAGCGTACGACTAGCGGGGGGCCCACGGGAGACCCAGTACTTC. Its protein is CASSVRLAGGPRETQYF.

This clone was recorded a few times. The gene calls are TRBV2 and TRBJ1-5; the D gene is possibly TRBD1 (5 bases). Germline CDR1 reads SNHLY; CDR2 reads FYNNEI. V lost 5 bases and J 9 bases, leaving 14 bases between the germline ends. This CDR3 is built from 13 residues. The CDR3 here is CASSPATGGPQHF. The DNA of the CDR3 is TGTGCCAGCAGTCCCGCCACGGGGGGGCCCCAGCATTTT.

The chain couples TRBV27 to TRBJ2-7; 12 bases match TRBD2. This CDR3 contains 14 residues. CDR1 and CDR2 (germline): MNHEY, SMNVEV (reference sequence). The V gene end was trimmed by 6 bases and the J gene end by 1 base; junction bases not matched to a gene: 1. CDR3 protein: CASRGLAGSYEQYF. The CDR3 bases are TGTGCCAGCAGAGGACTAGCGGGGTCCTACGAGCAGTACTTC.

The CDR3 loop is CSVGEDYGFF. The CDR3 nucleotides are TGCAGCGTTGGGGAGGATTACGGGTTCTTC. This chain uses TRBV29-1 with TRBJ2-1, with D maybe TRBD2 (6 bases). CDR1 and CDR2 from the germline V gene are SQVTM and ANQGSEA. Deletions cut 4 bases from V and 15 bases from J, with 13 bases between. CDR3 length: 10 amino acids.

The chain employs TRBV4-1 and TRBJ1-4; D unclear. Trimming left V 4 bases short and J 0 bases short, with 12 bases between. This CDR3 has 16 residues. Germline V lookup: CDR1 MGHRA, CDR2 YSYEKL. CDR3 amino acids: CASSPKRVATNEKLFF. The CDR3 DNA sequence: TGCGCCAGCAGCCCTAAGCGGGTTGCAACTAATGAAAAACTGTTTTTT.

V usage is TRBV11-2 and J usage is TRBJ2-7; tentatively, D is TRBD2 (5 bases). The CDR3 is made up of 14 amino acids. V was trimmed by 5 bases and J by 2 bases, leaving 13 bases between them. Germline lookup yields CDR1 SGHAT and CDR2 FQNNGV. The DNA of the CDR3 is TGTGCCAGCAGCGAGGACGGCGGGCCCTACGAGCAGTACTTC. This codes for CASSEDGGPYEQYF.

The chain links TRBV27 to TRBJ1-2, with D possibly TRBD1 on 6 matching bases. Per the germline V gene, CDR1 is MNHEY and CDR2 is SMNVEV (reference sequence). CDR3 length: 16 amino acids. V was trimmed by 10 bases and J by 2 bases, leaving 23 bases between them. CDR3 coding DNA: TGTGCCACCCTAAGTGGCACCGGGACACTCAACTATGGCTACACCTTC. Its protein is CATLSGTGTLNYGYTF.

The V and J genes are TRBV5-1 and TRBJ2-7; D might be TRBD1 (5 bases). Deletions cut 2 bases from V and 2 bases from J, with 8 bases between. CDR1 and CDR2 from the germline V gene are SGHRS and YFSETQ. The CDR3 consists of 13 residues. The chain's CDR3 is CASSFGAAYEQYF. CDR3 DNA: TGCGCCAGCAGCTTTGGGGCAGCCTACGAGCAGTACTTC. Full variable domain (rest looked up from reference TRBV5-1 and TRBJ2-7): KAGVTQTPRYLIKTRGQQVTLSCSPISGHRSVSWYQQTPGQGLQFLFEYFSETQRNKGNFPGRFSGRQFSNSRSEMNVSTLELGDSALYLCASSFGAAYEQYFGPGTRLTVT.

The chain has TRBV7-2 and TRBJ1-1; D is possibly TRBD1 (5 bases). Trimming stripped 2 bases from V and 8 bases from J, with 15 bases between. CDR3 size: 14 residues. Germline assignment: CDR1 SGHTA and CDR2 FQGNSA. The CDR3 nucleotides are TGTGCCAGCAGCTTAATTTTTCCAGGGCTGGAAGCTTTCTTT. Its translation is CASSLIFPGLEAFF.

This clone appeared a single time. The chain joins TRBV4-1 to TRBJ2-7, with TRBD1 matching 8 bases. V shed 0 bases and J 3 bases; nucleotides not matched to a gene: 4. Germline values: CDR1 MGHRA, CDR2 YSYEKL. This CDR3 has 15 residues. The CDR3 loop reads CASSQDPTGVYEQYF. DNA of the CDR3: TGCGCCAGCAGCCAAGACCCGACAGGGGTCTACGAGCAGTACTTC.

The CDR3 spells CASSFLAMNTEAFF. The CDR3 DNA is TGTGCCAGCAGCTTTTTGGCCATGAACACTGAAGCTTTCTTT. The rearrangement links TRBV5-5 to TRBJ1-1; D unclear. Germline assignment: CDR1 SGHKS and CDR2 YYEKEE (reference sequence). The CDR3 contains 14 residues. The ends were cut back, 2 bases at V and 0 bases at J, with 8 bases in the middle.

This chain uses TRBV19 with TRBJ2-5, with 9 bases that match TRBD2. From germline, CDR1 is LNHDA and CDR2 SQIVND (reference sequence). Trimming at V came to 3 bases and at J to 1 base, leaving 6 bases not matched to a gene. CDR3 size: 16 residues. The CDR3 spells CASSISGTSTQETQYF. The CDR3 DNA follows: TGTGCCAGTAGTATTAGCGGGACTAGCACCCAAGAGACCCAGTACTTC.

The chain recombines TRBV19 with TRBJ1-4; D uncertain. Trimming shortened V by 2 bases and J by 0 bases, and 7 bases separated the two germline ends. Germline V gives CDR1 LNHDA, CDR2 SQIVND (reference sequence). The CDR3 covers 15 residues. The CDR3: CASSISVATNEKLFF. The CDR3 DNA follows: TGTGCCAGTAGTATATCGGTTGCAACTAATGAAAAACTGTTTTTT.

V is TRBV28 and J is TRBJ2-2; 9 bases are a match to TRBD1. CDR3 size: 15 residues. V was clipped by 6 bases and J by 6 bases; unmatched bases: 8. CDR1 is MDHEN, CDR2 SYDVKM, per germline. CDR3: CASRGTGRGSGELFF. CDR3 in DNA: TGTGCCAGCAGGGGGACAGGGCGAGGCTCCGGGGAGCTGTTTTTT.

This clone appeared once. This chain links TRBV5-8 with TRBJ1-4; D is perhaps TRBD1 (6 bases). Germline V CDR1 and CDR2: SGHTS, YDEGEE. This CDR3 has 15 amino acids. V was pared by 0 bases and J by 6 bases, with 12 bases between. CDR3 amino acids: CASSLAWDIDEKLFF. CDR3 sequence (DNA): TGTGCCAGCAGCTTGGCTTGGGACATAGATGAAAAACTGTTTTTT.

CDR3 nucleotide sequence: TGTGCCAGCAGCTTAGGGGGCTCCCTCTACAATGAGCAGTTCTTC. Translated, it gives CASSLGGSLYNEQFF. The gene calls are TRBV7-3 and TRBJ2-1; D perhaps matches TRBD1 (6 bases). V was trimmed by 2 bases and J by 3 bases, leaving 11 bases between them. Germline loops: CDR1 SGHTA, CDR2 FQGTGA. CDR3 length equals 15 residues.

The chain has TRBV5-1 and TRBJ1-1; no clear D gene. The CDR3 sequence is 14 residues long. V lost 0 bases, J lost 5 bases, and 11 bases lay in between. Germline V CDR1 and CDR2: SGHRS, YFSETQ. In DNA, the CDR3 is TGCGCCAGCAGCTTGGAAAACAGCGGTACTGAAGCTTTCTTT. Translation gives CASSLENSGTEAFF. Variable domain in full (rest from reference TRBV5-1 and TRBJ1-1): KAGVTQTPRYLIKTRGQQVTLSCSPISGHRSVSWYQQTPGQGLQFLFEYFSETQRNKGNFPGRFSGRQFSNSRSEMNVSTLELGDSALYLCASSLENSGTEAFFGQGTRLTVV.